This is a list of T cell receptor beta chains from one sample in a study of cytomegalovirus exposure and HLA in healthy donors. Sequencing used immunoSEQ multiplex PCR; TCRdb keeps in-frame clones, though not all of them. The table includes tens of thousands of clones, about 78% detected once. What was sequenced was PBMCs. The source is a male donor in good health and CMV-seronegative. Each CDR3 is given without its conserved first and last residue.

v_call	j_call	cdr3_aa
TRBV11-2	TRBJ1-2	ASSFGFSFNGYT
TRBV19	TRBJ2-2	ASRRQFTGELF
TRBV5-1	TRBJ2-1	ASSFSTGGAANEQF
TRBV11-2	TRBJ2-5	ASSLRRAWETQY
TRBV6-5	TRBJ2-2	ASSYLFSGRPGELF
TRBV7-2	TRBJ2-1	ASSLFQGVKDNEQF
TRBV6-6	TRBJ2-3	ASSQIQDTQY
TRBV18	TRBJ1-2	ASSPMAEVYGYT
TRBV11-2	TRBJ2-3	ASSLVDITSTDTQY
TRBV11-3	TRBJ2-1	APKGGGSNEQF
TRBV10-1	TRBJ1-3	ASGLQVAAGNTIY
TRBV19	TRBJ2-5	ASSVMGTQETQY
TRBV5-1	TRBJ2-5	ASSLGQSQETQY
TRBV27	TRBJ2-7	ASSLDRGVPCEQY
TRBV5-1	TRBJ2-3	ASSLAGADTQY
TRBV30	TRBJ1-1	ACLGRIQAF
TRBV4-1	TRBJ2-1	ASSQGPLRREGSYNEQF
TRBV7-9	TRBJ2-3	ASSLGRDRDTQY
TRBV2	TRBJ1-1	ANSGQEFCEAF
TRBV29-1	-	SVEGQGTPYEQY
TRBV5-4	TRBJ2-1	ASSVGFSQGYEQF
TRBV5-1	TRBJ2-2	ASSLGVTGNTGELF
TRBV5-1	TRBJ1-1	ASSPWGKGTEAF
TRBV5-4	TRBJ1-2	ASSLDGFAGGYT
TRBV27	TRBJ1-1	ASSLLRGGEAF
TRBV27	TRBJ2-5	ASSGRERGKETQY
TRBV7-2	TRBJ2-7	ASSPDRFYEQY
TRBV4-3	TRBJ2-5	ASSQERPGVLHGETQY
TRBV10-3	TRBJ1-3	AISDPGQPIY
TRBV2	TRBJ1-1	ASIQGRDTEAF
TRBV5-1	TRBJ2-7	ASSLGRESYEQY
TRBV10-2	TRBJ1-5	ATQQGSSRNQPQH
TRBV15	TRBJ2-7	ATSRDSALDEQY
TRBV28	TRBJ2-7	ASRTGSYEQY
TRBV6-1	TRBJ1-5	ASSEWSATGNQPQN
TRBV6-1	TRBJ2-1	ASNTGGAGKGEQF
TRBV6-6	TRBJ2-7	ASSYLLSEQY
TRBV7-8	TRBJ1-2	ASSLGLDGGGGYT
TRBV30	TRBJ1-1	AWSETQGRGSTEAF
TRBV2	TRBJ1-5	ASSELGGHQPQH
TRBV29-1	TRBJ1-1	SVEIRGPEAF
TRBV2	TRBJ1-1	ASSDFYVAMVTEAF
TRBV15	TRBJ1-5	ATSRDKYTTNQPQH
TRBV15	TRBJ1-3	ATSRGQLLGNTIY
TRBV4-1	TRBJ2-1	ASSHGLAGNPDNEQF
TRBV6-5	TRBJ1-2	ASKPDRGNYGYT
TRBV30	TRBJ2-5	AWSGHSWYQETQY
TRBV19	TRBJ2-7	ASSSVLGRQGASYEQY